These T cell receptor beta chains were read from a single sample in a study of PD-1 blockade in mismatch repair-deficient tumors. Clones were read by immunoSEQ multiplex PCR, and TCRdb kept only the in-frame ones, dropping some. The profile shows about 10,000 clones, 86% of them singletons. Their antigens are not known. The sample consisted of cells cultured in vitro, taken from a patient treated with pembrolizumab. The receptors derive from an adult with mismatch repair-deficient cancer. Each CDR3 is given without its conserved first and last residue. Fields, in order: V gene, D gene, J gene, CDR3 protein. The D gene is left open where the match is weak.

v_call: TRBV5-1
d_call: .
j_call: TRBJ2-3
cdr3_aa: ASSLAGLPSTDTQY

v_call: TRBV19
d_call: TRBD1
j_call: TRBJ1-3
cdr3_aa: ASTVMGTGPGNTIY

v_call: TRBV30
d_call: .
j_call: TRBJ2-5
cdr3_aa: AWSGGGDQETQY

v_call: TRBV7-9
d_call: .
j_call: TRBJ2-3
cdr3_aa: ASSSRTFSTDTQY

v_call: TRBV27
d_call: TRBD1
j_call: TRBJ2-7
cdr3_aa: ASRQTGGLSYEQY

v_call: TRBV29-1
d_call: .
j_call: TRBJ1-2
cdr3_aa: SVEGAGERSHGYT

v_call: TRBV11-2
d_call: TRBD2
j_call: TRBJ2-7
cdr3_aa: ASSAIAGGPRDYEQY

v_call: TRBV6-5
d_call: .
j_call: TRBJ1-5
cdr3_aa: ASSYAGGGGQPQH

v_call: TRBV5-1
d_call: .
j_call: TRBJ2-5
cdr3_aa: ASGDGVVGMGTQY

v_call: TRBV11-2
d_call: TRBD2
j_call: TRBJ2-7
cdr3_aa: ASSYGTSGSSYEQY

v_call: TRBV28
d_call: .
j_call: TRBJ1-5
cdr3_aa: ASSFGTPDQPQH

v_call: TRBV9
d_call: TRBD2
j_call: TRBJ2-3
cdr3_aa: ASSPRTSSLTSTDTQY

v_call: TRBV2
d_call: .
j_call: TRBJ2-3
cdr3_aa: AVDGSTDTQY

v_call: TRBV7-9
d_call: .
j_call: TRBJ2-7
cdr3_aa: ASSSPVVLEQY

v_call: TRBV28
d_call: TRBD2
j_call: TRBJ2-7
cdr3_aa: ASSLRLAGGPTYEQY

v_call: TRBV10-1
d_call: TRBD1
j_call: TRBJ2-7
cdr3_aa: ASSEAGGSYEQY

v_call: TRBV5-5
d_call: .
j_call: TRBJ1-5
cdr3_aa: ASSFTTGQPQH